This TCR beta chain was profiled in a study of beta chain features in type 1 diabetes. As for this clone: Its antigen is not known.

The CDR3 covers 13 residues. The V end lost 3 bases, the J end lost 5 bases, and 8 bases lay between the germline ends. Germline values: CDR1 SGHAT, CDR2 FQNNGV. Study-wide findings and caveats: Insertions were fewer and deletions more numerous at VDJ junctions in type 1 diabetes patients.

Every bit of the isolated RNA underwent reverse transcription, so sequencing read expressed TCRB transcripts. The assay was immunoSEQ multiplex PCR, and TCRdb's table has in-frame clones only and misses some. The repertoire holds 860,000 or so clones, under 20% seen once, with around 0.02% in the top ten. This chain connects TRBV11-2 to TRBJ2-1; D remains ambiguous. The sequence was obtained from a young woman in good health. The specimen sequenced was naive CD4+ T cells from blood. The CDR3 protein is CASSLGFDNEQFF. CDR3 DNA sequence: TGTGCCAGCAGCTTGGGATTCGACAATGAGCAGTTCTTC.